This TCR beta chain was observed in a study of OX40 agonist ivuxolimab in advanced cancers. As for the study in general: Patient treatment consisted of intravenous ivuxolimab administration every 2 weeks at 0.01 to 10 mg/kg.

Trimming removed 4 bases at V and 5 bases at J, with 12 bases between. The CDR3 consists of 14 residues. Looked up from germline, CDR1 is SGHDN and CDR2 is FVKESK. Sequenced by immunoSEQ multiplex PCR; TCRdb stores in-frame clones only, minus some. Here the sample spans approximately 68,000 clones, about 86% being singletons. The J gene is TRBJ2-1, the V gene TRBV14; a possible D gene is TRBD2 (5 bases). The source is an adult with an advanced solid tumor such as melanoma, head and neck, liver or kidney cancer. Sequenced material: CD4+ or CD8+ T cells sorted from blood, taken in a trial of the OX40 agonist ivuxolimab. The CDR3 bases are TGTGCCAGCAGCCCGAGGGCGTCGAACAATGAGCAGTTCTTC. It codes for CASSPRASNNEQFF.